This entry features one T cell receptor beta chain sequence. Its specificity is not known. Generated by immunoSEQ multiplex PCR, the TCRdb table keeps only in-frame clones and is missing some. The sample records under 100,000 clones, roughly 92% being singletons. The data originate from a study of OX40 agonist ivuxolimab in advanced cancers. Study context: Patients received the agonistic anti-OX40 (CD134) antibody ivuxolimab. General study findings and limits: At 0.1 to 3.0 mg/kg and by week 6, CD4+ and CD8+ T cells in the blood had expanded clonally. More expanded clones were seen, on average, in CD8+ T cells than in CD4+.

The CDR3 has 16 residues. Trimming stripped 6 bases from V and 2 bases from J, with 19 bases between. Germline CDR1 and CDR2: MDHEN and SYDVKM. This TCR was recovered from an adult with an advanced solid tumor such as melanoma, head and neck, liver or kidney cancer. The V gene is TRBV28, the J gene TRBJ1-2; D is unclear. Sequencing used CD4+ or CD8+ T cells sorted from blood, obtained in a trial of the OX40 agonist ivuxolimab. CDR3 protein: CASRNTEVTGNYGYTF. The CDR3 DNA is TGTGCCAGCAGAAATACCGAAGTGACGGGGAACTATGGCTACACCTTC.